Below, one TCR beta chain is given with its context. The sample is drawn from a study of blood T cell repertoires in COVID-19. Study information: Whether acute or convalescent, the COVID-19 samples came from the United States, Italy and Spain.

Profiling relied on immunoSEQ multiplex PCR, and the TCRdb table lists in-frame clones only, not all of them. The sample includes over 350,000 clones, 88% of them seen just once. This CDR3 is 12 amino acids long. CDR1 is SGHAT and CDR2 is FQNNGV in the germline V gene. V dropped 4 bases and J dropped 6 bases, with 7 bases sitting between them. The TCR originated in a woman under 30 who had recovered from COVID-19. The sample taken for sequencing was PBMCs or T cells enriched from blood (not recorded which). The chain has TRBV11-2 and TRBJ1-5; D gene uncertain. The CDR3 sequence: CASSSSGQPQHF. In DNA form, the CDR3 reads TGTGCCAGCAGCTCTTCAGGTCAGCCCCAGCATTTT.